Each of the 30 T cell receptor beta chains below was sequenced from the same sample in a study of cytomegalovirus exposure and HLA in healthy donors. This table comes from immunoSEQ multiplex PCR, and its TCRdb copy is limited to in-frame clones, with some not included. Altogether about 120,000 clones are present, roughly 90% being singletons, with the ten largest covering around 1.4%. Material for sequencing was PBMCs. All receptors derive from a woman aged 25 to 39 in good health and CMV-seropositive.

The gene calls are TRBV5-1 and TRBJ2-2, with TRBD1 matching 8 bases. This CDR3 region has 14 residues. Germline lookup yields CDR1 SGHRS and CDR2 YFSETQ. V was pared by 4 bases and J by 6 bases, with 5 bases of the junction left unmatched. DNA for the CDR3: TGCGCCAGCAGCGGGACAGGCACCTCCGGGGAGCTGTTTTTT. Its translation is CASSGTGTSGELFF.

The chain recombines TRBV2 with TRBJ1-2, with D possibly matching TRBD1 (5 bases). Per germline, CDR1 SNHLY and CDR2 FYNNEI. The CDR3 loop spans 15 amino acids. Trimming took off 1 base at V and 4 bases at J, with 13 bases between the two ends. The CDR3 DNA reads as TGTGCCAGCAGTGAAGTGGGACTCATAAGCTATGGCTACACCTTC. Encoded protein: CASSEVGLISYGYTF.

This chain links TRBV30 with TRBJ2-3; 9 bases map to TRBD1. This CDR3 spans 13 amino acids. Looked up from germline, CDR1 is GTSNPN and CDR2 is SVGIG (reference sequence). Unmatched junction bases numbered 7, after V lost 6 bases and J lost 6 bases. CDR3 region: CACWDREADTQYF. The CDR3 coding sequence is TGTGCCTGCTGGGACAGGGAGGCGGATACGCAGTATTTT.

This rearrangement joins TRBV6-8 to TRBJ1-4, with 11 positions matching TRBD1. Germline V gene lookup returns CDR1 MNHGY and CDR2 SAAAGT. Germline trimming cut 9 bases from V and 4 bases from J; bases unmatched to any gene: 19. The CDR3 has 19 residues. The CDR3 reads CARRTRFGQGARYNEKLFF. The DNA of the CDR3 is TGTGCCAGGCGCACTCGCTTCGGACAGGGGGCGCGGTATAATGAAAAACTGTTTTTT.

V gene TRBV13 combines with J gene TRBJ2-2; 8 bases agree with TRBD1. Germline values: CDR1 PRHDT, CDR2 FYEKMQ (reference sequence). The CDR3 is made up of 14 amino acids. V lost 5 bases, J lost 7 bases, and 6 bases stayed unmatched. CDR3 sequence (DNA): TGTGCCAGCAGCCTCAGGGGGCGAGTCGGGGAGCTGTTTTTT. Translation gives CASSLRGRVGELFF.

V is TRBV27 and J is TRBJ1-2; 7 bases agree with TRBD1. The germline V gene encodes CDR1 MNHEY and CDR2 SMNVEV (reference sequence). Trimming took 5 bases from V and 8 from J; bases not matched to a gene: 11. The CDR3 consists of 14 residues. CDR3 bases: TGTGCCAGCAGTCCCCCGGGACAGACGTTGGGCTACACCTTC. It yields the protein CASSPPGQTLGYTF.

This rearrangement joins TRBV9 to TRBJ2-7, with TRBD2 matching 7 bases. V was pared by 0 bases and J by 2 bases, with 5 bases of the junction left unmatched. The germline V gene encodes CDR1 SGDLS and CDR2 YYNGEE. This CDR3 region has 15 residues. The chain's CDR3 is CASSVGGSNAYEQYF. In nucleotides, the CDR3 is TGTGCCAGCAGCGTAGGCGGGAGCAACGCCTACGAGCAGTACTTC.

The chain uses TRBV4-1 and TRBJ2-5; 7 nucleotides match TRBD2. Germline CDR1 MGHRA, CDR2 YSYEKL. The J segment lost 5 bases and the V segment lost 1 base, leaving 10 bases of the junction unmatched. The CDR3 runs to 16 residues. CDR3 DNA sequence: TGCGCCAGCAGCCAAGCGATCCCGACTAGCCGGGAGACCCAGTACTTC. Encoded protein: CASSQAIPTSRETQYF.

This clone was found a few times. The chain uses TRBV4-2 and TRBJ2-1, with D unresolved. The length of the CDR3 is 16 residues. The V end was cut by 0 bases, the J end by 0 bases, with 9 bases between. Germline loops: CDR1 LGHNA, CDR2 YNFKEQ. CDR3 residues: CASSQDHGSSYNEQFF. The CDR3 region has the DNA TGTGCCAGCAGCCAAGATCATGGCAGCTCCTACAATGAGCAGTTCTTC.

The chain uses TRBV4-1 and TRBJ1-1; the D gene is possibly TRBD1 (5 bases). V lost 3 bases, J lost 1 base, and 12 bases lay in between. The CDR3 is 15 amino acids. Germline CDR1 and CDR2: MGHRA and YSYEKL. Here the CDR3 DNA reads TGCGCCAGCAGCCAGGTAGGGGAAGGGAACACTGAAGCTTTCTTT. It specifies CASSQVGEGNTEAFF.

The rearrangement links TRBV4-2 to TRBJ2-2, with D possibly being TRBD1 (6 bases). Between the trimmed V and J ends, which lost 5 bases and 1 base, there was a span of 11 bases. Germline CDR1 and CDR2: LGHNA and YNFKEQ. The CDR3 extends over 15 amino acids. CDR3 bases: TGTGCCAGCAGCTTTCAGGGACAGAACACCGGGGAGCTGTTTTTT. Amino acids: CASSFQGQNTGELFF.

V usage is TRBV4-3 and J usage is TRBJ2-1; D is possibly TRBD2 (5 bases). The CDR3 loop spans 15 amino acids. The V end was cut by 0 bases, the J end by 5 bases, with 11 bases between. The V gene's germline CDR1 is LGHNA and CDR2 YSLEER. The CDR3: CASSQDGGRNNEQFF. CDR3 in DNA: TGCGCCAGCAGCCAAGACGGTGGGAGAAACAATGAGCAGTTCTTC.

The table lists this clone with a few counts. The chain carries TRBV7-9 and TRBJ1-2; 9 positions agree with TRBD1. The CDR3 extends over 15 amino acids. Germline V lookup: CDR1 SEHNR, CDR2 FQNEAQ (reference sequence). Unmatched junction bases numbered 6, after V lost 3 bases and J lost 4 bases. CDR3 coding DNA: TGTGCCAGCAGCTTGGGACAGGGAAGGGGCTATGGCTACACCTTC. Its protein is CASSLGQGRGYGYTF.

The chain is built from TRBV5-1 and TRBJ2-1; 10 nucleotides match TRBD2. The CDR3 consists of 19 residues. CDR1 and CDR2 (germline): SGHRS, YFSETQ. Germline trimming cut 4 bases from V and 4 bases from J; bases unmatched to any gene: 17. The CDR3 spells CASSTPTSGRGRGYNEQFF. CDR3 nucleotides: TGCGCCAGCAGCACTCCGACGAGCGGGAGGGGTCGGGGGTACAATGAGCAGTTCTTC.

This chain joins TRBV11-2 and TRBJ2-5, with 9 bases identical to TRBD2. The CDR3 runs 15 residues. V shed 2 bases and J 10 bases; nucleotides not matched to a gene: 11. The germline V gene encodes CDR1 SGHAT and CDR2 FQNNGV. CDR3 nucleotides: TGTGCCAGCAGCTTAAGGCTGGGCGGGAGGGCCGTCCAGTACTTC. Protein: CASSLRLGGRAVQYF. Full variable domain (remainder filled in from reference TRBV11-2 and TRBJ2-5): EAGVAQSPRYKIIEKRQSVAFWCNPISGHATLYWYQQILGQGPKLLIQFQNNGVVDDSQLPKDRFSAERLKGVDSTLKIQPAKLEDSAVYLCASSLRLGGRAVQYFGPGTRLLVL.

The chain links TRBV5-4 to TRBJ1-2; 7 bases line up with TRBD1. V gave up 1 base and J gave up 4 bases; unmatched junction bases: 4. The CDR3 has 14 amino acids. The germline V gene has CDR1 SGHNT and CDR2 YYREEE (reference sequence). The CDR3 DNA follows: TGTGCCAGCAGCTTGAGACGGGACAGCTATGGCTACACCTTC. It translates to CASSLRRDSYGYTF.

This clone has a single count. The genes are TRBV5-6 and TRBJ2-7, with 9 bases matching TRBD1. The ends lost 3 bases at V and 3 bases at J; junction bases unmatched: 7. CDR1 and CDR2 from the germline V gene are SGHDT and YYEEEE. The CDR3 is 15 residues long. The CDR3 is CASSYPLDRGYEQYF. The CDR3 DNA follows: TGTGCCAGCAGCTACCCCCTGGACAGGGGCTACGAGCAGTACTTC.

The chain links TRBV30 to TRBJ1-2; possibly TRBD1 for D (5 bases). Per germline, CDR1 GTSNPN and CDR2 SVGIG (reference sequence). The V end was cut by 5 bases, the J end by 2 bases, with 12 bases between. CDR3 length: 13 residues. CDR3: CAWQVGGNYGYTF. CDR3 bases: TGTGCCTGGCAGGTGGGGGGGAACTATGGCTACACCTTC.

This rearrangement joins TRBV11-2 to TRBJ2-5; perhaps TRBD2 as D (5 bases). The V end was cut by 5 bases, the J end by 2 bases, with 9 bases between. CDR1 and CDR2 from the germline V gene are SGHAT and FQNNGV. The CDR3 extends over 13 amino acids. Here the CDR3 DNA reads TGTGCCAGCAGCCCCGGGGTTCAAGAGACCCAGTACTTC. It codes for CASSPGVQETQYF.

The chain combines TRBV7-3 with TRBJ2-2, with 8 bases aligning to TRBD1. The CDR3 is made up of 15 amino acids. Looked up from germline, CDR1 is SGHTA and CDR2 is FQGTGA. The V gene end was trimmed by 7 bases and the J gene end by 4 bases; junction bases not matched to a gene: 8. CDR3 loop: CASTQGAPGTGELFF. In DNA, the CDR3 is TGTGCCAGCACTCAGGGGGCTCCGGGCACCGGGGAGCTGTTTTTT.

CDR3 residues: CSVMRDRRTGELFF. The CDR3 DNA sequence: TGCAGCGTTATGCGGGACAGGAGAACCGGGGAGCTGTTTTTT. V usage is TRBV29-1 and J usage is TRBJ2-2; 8 positions match TRBD1. V trimming: 5 bases; J trimming: 5 bases; junction bases outside the gene matches: 7. Germline assignment: CDR1 SQVTM and CDR2 ANQGSEA. The CDR3 spans 14 residues.

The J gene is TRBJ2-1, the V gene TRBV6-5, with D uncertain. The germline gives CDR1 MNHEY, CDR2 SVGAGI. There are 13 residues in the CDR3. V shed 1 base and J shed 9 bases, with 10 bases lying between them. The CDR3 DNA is TGTGCCAGCAGTTACTATAGATCTGGTGAGCAGTTCTTC. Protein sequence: CASSYYRSGEQFF.

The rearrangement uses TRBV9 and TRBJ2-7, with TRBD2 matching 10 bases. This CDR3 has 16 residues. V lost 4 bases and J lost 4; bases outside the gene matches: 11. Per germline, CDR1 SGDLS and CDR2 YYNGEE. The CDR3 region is CASSSTASSGSYEQYF. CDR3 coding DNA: TGTGCCAGCAGCTCCACCGCCTCTAGCGGGAGTTACGAGCAGTACTTC.

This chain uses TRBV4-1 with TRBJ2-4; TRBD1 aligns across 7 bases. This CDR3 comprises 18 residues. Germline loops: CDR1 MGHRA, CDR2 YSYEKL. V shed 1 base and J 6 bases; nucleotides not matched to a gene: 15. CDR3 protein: CASSQVPPRQGLSNIQYF. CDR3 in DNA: TGCGCCAGCAGCCAAGTGCCGCCTCGACAGGGTCTTTCAAACATTCAGTACTTC.

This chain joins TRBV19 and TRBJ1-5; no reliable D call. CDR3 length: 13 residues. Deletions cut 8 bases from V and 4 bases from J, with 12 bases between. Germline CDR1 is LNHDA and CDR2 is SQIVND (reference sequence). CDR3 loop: CASALSVNQPQHF. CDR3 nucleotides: TGTGCCAGTGCCCTGTCAGTAAATCAGCCCCAGCATTTT. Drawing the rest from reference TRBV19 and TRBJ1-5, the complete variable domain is DGGITQSPKYLFRKEGQNVTLSCEQNLNHDAMYWYRQDPGQGLRLIYYSQIVNDFQKGDIAEGYSVSREKKESFPLTVTSAQKNPTAFYLCASALSVNQPQHFGDGTRLSIL.

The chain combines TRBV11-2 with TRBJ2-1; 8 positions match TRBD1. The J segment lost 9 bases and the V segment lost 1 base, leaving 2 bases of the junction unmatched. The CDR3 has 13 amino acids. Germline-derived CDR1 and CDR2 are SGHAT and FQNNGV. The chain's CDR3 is CASSLGQGTEQFF. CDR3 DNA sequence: TGTGCCAGCAGCTTAGGACAGGGGACTGAGCAGTTCTTC.

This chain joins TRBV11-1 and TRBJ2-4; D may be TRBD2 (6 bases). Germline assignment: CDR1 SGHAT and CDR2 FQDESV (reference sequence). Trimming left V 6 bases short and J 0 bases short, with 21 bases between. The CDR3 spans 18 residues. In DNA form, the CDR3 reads TGTGCCAGCAGATGCAATACCGTGGGACTGATAGCCAAAAACATTCAGTACTTC. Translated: CASRCNTVGLIAKNIQYF. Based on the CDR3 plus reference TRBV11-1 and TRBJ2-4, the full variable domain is EAEVAQSPRYKITEKSQAVAFWCDPISGHATLYWYRQILGQGPELLVQFQDESVVDDSQLPKDRFSAERLKGVDSTLKIQPAELGDSAMYLCASRCNTVGLIAKNIQYFGAGTRLSVL.

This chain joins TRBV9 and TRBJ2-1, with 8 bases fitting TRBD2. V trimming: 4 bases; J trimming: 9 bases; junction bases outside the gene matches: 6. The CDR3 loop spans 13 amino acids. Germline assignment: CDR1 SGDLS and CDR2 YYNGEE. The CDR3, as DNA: TGTGCCAGCAGCCCAGGACTAGCAGGTGAGCAGTTCTTC. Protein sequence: CASSPGLAGEQFF.

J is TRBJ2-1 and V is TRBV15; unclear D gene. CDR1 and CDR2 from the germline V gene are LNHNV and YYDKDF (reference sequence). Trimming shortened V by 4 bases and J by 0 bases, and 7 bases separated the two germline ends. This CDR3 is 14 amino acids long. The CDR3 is CATSTRSSYNEQFF. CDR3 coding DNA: TGTGCCACCAGCACACGGAGCTCCTACAATGAGCAGTTCTTC.

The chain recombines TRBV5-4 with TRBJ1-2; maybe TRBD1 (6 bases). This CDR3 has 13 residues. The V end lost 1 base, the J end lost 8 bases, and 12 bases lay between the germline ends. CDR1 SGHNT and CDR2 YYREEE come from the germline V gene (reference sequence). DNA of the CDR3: TGTGCCAGCAGCTTGATAGGGGGTGAAGGCTACACCTTC. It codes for CASSLIGGEGYTF.